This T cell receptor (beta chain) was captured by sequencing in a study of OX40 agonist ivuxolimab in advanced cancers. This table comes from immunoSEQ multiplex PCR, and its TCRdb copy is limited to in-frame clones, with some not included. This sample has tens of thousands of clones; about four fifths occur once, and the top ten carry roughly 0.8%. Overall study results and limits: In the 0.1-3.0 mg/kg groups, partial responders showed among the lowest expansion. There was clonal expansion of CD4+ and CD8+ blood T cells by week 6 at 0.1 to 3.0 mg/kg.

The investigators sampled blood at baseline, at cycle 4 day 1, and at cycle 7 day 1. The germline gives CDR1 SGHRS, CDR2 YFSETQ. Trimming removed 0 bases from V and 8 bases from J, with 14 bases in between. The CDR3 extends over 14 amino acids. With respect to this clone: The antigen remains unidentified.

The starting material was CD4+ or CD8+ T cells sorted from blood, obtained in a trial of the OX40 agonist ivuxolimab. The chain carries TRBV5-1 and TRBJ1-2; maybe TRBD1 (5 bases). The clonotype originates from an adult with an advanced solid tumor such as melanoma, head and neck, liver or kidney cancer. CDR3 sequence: CASSLGFPGYGYTF. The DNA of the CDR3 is TGCGCCAGCAGCTTGGGTTTCCCAGGGTACGGCTACACCTTC. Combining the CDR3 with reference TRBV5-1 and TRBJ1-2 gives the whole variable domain KAGVTQTPRYLIKTRGQQVTLSCSPISGHRSVSWYQQTPGQGLQFLFEYFSETQRNKGNFPGRFSGRQFSNSRSEMNVSTLELGDSALYLCASSLGFPGYGYTFGSGTRLTVV.